What follows is one TCR beta chain and its context. As yet, its antigen is unknown. The germline CDR1 and CDR2 sequences are SGHRS and YFSETQ. The CDR3 contains 16 residues. No fewer than 7 million PBMCs went into each sample. This record comes from a study of blood T cells in healthy people across ages. Study-wide findings and caveats: PBMCs that were unsorted prevented a conclusive naive versus antigen-experienced comparison. Measured against age, TCR beta diversity per million T cells decreased in a roughly linear manner. A strong correlation between TCR beta diversity and naive T cell percentage was seen.

It was with a sample-barcoded 5' primer and a J-beta primer mix that a second PCR of roughly 7 to 12 cycles was run. From the 5' RACE reads, TCRdb called clonotypes with MiXCR, one entry per CDR3 protein. The sample holds around 650,000 distinct CDR3 sequences, roughly 43% seen once. J is TRBJ2-4 and V is TRBV5-1; tentatively, D is TRBD1 (6 bases). TRBJ2-7 matches the DNA end more closely, so the J call is doubtful. The receptor was isolated from a man aged 80 or over in good health. Source material: blood. For the CDR3, the DNA is TGCGCCAGCAGCCCTTCCTCGGCAGGGGCTATACACGAGCAGTACTTC. Residues: CASSPSSAGAIHEQYF.